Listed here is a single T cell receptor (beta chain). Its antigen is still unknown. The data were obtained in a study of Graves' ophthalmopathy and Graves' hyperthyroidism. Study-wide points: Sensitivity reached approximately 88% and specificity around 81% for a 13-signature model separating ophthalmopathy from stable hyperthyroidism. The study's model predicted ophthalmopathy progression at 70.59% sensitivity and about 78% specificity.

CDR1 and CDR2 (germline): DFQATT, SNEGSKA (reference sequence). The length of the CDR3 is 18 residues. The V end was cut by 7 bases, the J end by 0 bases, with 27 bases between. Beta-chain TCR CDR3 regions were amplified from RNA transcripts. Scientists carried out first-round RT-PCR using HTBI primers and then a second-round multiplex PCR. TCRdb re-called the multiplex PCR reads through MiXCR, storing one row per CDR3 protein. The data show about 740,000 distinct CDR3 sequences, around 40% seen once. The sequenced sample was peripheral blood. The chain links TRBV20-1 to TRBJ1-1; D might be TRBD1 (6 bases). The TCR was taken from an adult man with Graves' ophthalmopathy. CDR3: CSGSLSWVGQLMNTEAFF. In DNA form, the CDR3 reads TGCAGTGGATCCTTGAGTTGGGTTGGACAGCTCATGAACACTGAAGCTTTCTTT.